Here is one T cell receptor (beta chain) with its context. Its target is unknown. Both TRBC1 and TRBC2 were covered by a beta constant-region primer of two equimolar oligonucleotides. Nested alpha and beta constant-region primers with the SP2 primer drove four PCR rounds on ligated cDNA. TCRdb re-analysed the UMI-ligation and nested PCR reads in MiXCR, keeping a single row per CDR3 protein. The sample yields roughly 130,000 distinct CDR3 sequences, just over 35% seen once. The CDR3 consists of 16 residues. Looked up from germline, CDR1 is SGHTA and CDR2 is FQGNSA. Trimming cost V 6 bases and J 6 bases; bases outside gene matches: 6. This specimen comes from a study of naive and memory T cell subsets. General study points: No ground truth validated the naive and memory repertoire findings.

Overnight CMV lysate stimulation of fresh PBMCs defined donor CMV status by CD4+ IFNgamma. The origin of this receptor is a human donor in good health. The rearrangement uses TRBV7-2 and TRBJ2-1; TRBD2 aligns across 15 bases. The sample was central memory CD4+ T cells from blood. CDR3 sequence: CASRQGLAGGLNEQFF. The CDR3 coding sequence is TGTGCCAGCAGACAGGGACTAGCGGGAGGCCTCAATGAGCAGTTCTTC.